Each of the 14 T cell receptor beta chains below was sequenced from the same sample in a study of T cell clonality in common variable immunodeficiency (dated by TCRdb to between 2014 and 2016). The library came from the immunoSEQ multiplex PCR assay. As stored in TCRdb, this immuneACCESS dataset retains in-frame rearrangements with V and J assigned. A fraction of the clones does not appear; measured against another copy, unresolved V genes explain less than half of the discrepancy, and the remainder lacks a known reason. For this sample, tens of thousands of clones appear and none is a singleton. Roughly 10% of the sample is taken by the ten largest. Sequences were obtained from peripheral blood mononuclear cells. These receptors all stem from a person aged 18 to 70 in good health.

This clone showed up many times. The CDR3 goes on 3 residues after the read ends, and that part is filled in from the germline J gene. The chain has TRBV28 and TRBJ2-1, with 8 bases matching TRBD2. V shed 7 bases, J shed 8 bases, and the junction held 16 bases outside the gene matches. Germline CDR1 MDHEN, CDR2 SYDVKM. The CDR3 loop spans 16 amino acids. This chain's CDR3 is CASTPSGGGGNHEQFF. The DNA read from the CDR3 is TGTGCCAGCACCCCGTCCGGGGGCGGGGGGAACCATGAG.

This clone was counted between two and nine times. An end of the junction differs from the germline gene, which may be a read error. The CDR3 end falls 3 residues outside the read, so it is completed with the germline J gene. The same CDR3 is also encoded by other DNA sequences in this sample. The genes are TRBV11-1 and TRBJ2-5; possible D gene TRBD1, 7 bases. The CDR3 has 15 amino acids. Germline lookup yields CDR1 SGHAT and CDR2 FQDESV (reference sequence). The CDR3 bases that were read are TGTGCTAGCAGCTTAGCGCAGGGGGGCGTGGGGACC. Protein sequence: CASSLAQGGVGT. The whole CDR3 sequence is CASSLAQGGVGTQYF.

This clone was observed many times. One end of the junction fails to match germline, which may point to a read error. Coverage ceases 3 residues before the CDR3 finishes, and the germline J gene fills in the end. This chain links TRBV7-7 with TRBJ2-2; D is unresolved. This CDR3 contains 15 residues. The germline V gene has CDR1 SSHAT and CDR2 FNYEAQ (reference sequence). CDR3 region: CASSRSSGRTGELFF. CDR3 DNA (partial): TGTGCTAGCAGCCGCTCATCGGGTCGGACCGGGGAG.

A word on this clone: From the germline J gene comes the end of the CDR3, since the read stops 3 residues before it. The chain joins TRBV2 to TRBJ2-5; 7 positions agree with TRBD2. V was clipped by 10 bases and J by 5 bases; unmatched bases: 13. CDR1 is SNHLY and CDR2 is FYNNEI in the germline V gene. The CDR3 extends over 14 amino acids. CDR3: CATRKSGIPETQYF. The covered CDR3 bases are TGTGCCACCAGAAAGAGCGGGATACCCGAGACC.

This clone was detected many times. The read terminates 3 residues before the CDR3 end, so the remaining end is supplied by the germline J gene. This chain links TRBV30 with TRBJ2-2; D unclear. This CDR3 is 13 amino acids long. Germline CDR1 GTSNPN, CDR2 SVGIG (reference sequence). The V end was cut by 0 bases, the J end by 3 bases, with 5 bases between. The CDR3 here is CAWSVGYTGELFF. CDR3 DNA, as far as it was read: TGTGCCTGGAGTGTCGGTTACACCGGGGAG.

This clone has a count of ten or more. The read ends 3 residues early relative to the CDR3; the germline J gene fills the gap. The chain is built from TRBV20-1 and TRBJ1-5; 8 positions match TRBD1. V trimming: 4 bases; J trimming: 2 bases; junction bases outside the gene matches: 7. CDR1 and CDR2 from the germline V gene are DFQATT and SNEGSKA (reference sequence). The CDR3 totals 15 residues. Partial CDR3 DNA: TGCAGTGCTATGGACAGGGTGAAGGGCAATCAGCCC. Residues: CSAMDRVKGNQP. The full CDR3 sequence reads CSAMDRVKGNQPQHF.

This clone has only a few counts. This may arise from a read error, as a much more abundant clone is one base away. The CDR3 is cut off 3 residues early in the read; its end comes from the germline J gene. Distinct nucleotide sequences in the sample also encode this CDR3. This chain uses TRBV19 with TRBJ2-3, with D perhaps matching TRBD2 (6 bases). From germline, CDR1 is LNHDA and CDR2 SQIVND (reference sequence). The CDR3 is 13 amino acids. The CDR3 bases that were read are TGTACCAGTAGTTTGCGGGACACAGATACG. Protein product: CTSSLRDTDT. The entire CDR3 protein is CTSSLRDTDTQYF.

Note on this clone: The CDR3 is cut off 3 residues early in the read; its end comes from the germline J gene. The chain links TRBV20-1 to TRBJ2-5; a weak D match, TRBD2 (6 bases). Between the trimmed V and J ends, which lost 5 bases and 5 bases, there was a span of 15 bases. Looked up from germline, CDR1 is DFQATT and CDR2 is SNEGSKA (reference sequence). This CDR3 comprises 13 residues. The sequenced CDR3 bases are TGCAGTGCTCGCGGGGCTTTAGGGGAGACC. Protein: CSARGALGET. The whole CDR3 reads CSARGALGETQYF.

This clone was seen at least ten times. The CDR3 end falls 3 residues outside the read, so it is completed with the germline J gene. The chain combines TRBV14 with TRBJ2-5, with a weak D call TRBD2 (6 bases). Germline V gene lookup returns CDR1 SGHDN and CDR2 FVKESK. The ends were cut back, 1 base at V and 5 bases at J, with 23 bases in the middle. The CDR3 has 18 amino acids. CDR3 loop: CASSQARTGLHLWETQYF. The sequenced part of the CDR3 DNA is TGTGCCAGCAGCCAAGCGAGGACGGGACTCCACCTTTGGGAGACC.

This clone was observed many times. The CDR3 extends 3 residues past the end of the read, so its final part is completed from the germline J gene. This chain connects TRBV20-1 to TRBJ2-1; 9 bases match TRBD2. The CDR3 runs 15 residues. In germline, CDR1 is DFQATT, CDR2 SNEGSKA (reference sequence). V dropped 1 base and J dropped 6; count of bases not matched to a gene: 7. The CDR3 bases that were read are TGCAGTGCTAGAGTCCCAGCGGGAGGCTCCAATGAG. Translated: CSARVPAGGSNE. The complete CDR3 protein is CSARVPAGGSNEQFF.

This clone has a count of ten or more. The observed sequence ends 3 residues before the CDR3 terminus, with the missing tail filled in from the germline J gene. The chain is built from TRBV20-1 and TRBJ2-5; 8 positions match TRBD1. Germline assignment: CDR1 DFQATT and CDR2 SNEGSKA (reference sequence). This CDR3 region has 14 residues. V was clipped by 3 bases and J by 3 bases; unmatched bases: 6. The CDR3 loop reads CSASGQGAEETQYF. The sequenced CDR3 bases are TGCAGTGCTAGCGGGCAGGGGGCCGAAGAGACC.

The sample holds many counts of this clone. The read comes to an end 3 residues before the CDR3 does, leaving the germline J gene to fill in the end. The chain employs TRBV6-4 and TRBJ1-2; 9 nucleotides line up with TRBD1. Germline loops: CDR1 MRHNA, CDR2 SNTAGT. The CDR3 loop spans 20 amino acids. The V segment lost 6 bases and the J segment 7 bases; nucleotides outside the gene matches: 27. The CDR3 bases that were read are TGTGCCAGCAGGGACGGACAGGGGACCTCTGGATCCCCTGCGGGTACTGGC. It translates to CASRDGQGTSGSPAGTG. Given in full, the CDR3 is CASRDGQGTSGSPAGTGYTF.

This clone has a count of ten or more. The read comes to an end 3 residues before the CDR3 does, leaving the germline J gene to fill in the end. This rearrangement joins TRBV6-4 to TRBJ1-1, with TRBD1 matching 10 bases. There are 15 residues in the CDR3. V was pared by 5 bases and J by 1 base, with 4 bases of the junction left unmatched. Germline CDR1 reads MRHNA; CDR2 reads SNTAGT. The part of the CDR3 DNA that was read is TGTGCCAGCAGTTGGGACAGGGGTGGGAACACTGAA. Amino acids: CASSWDRGGNTE. The whole CDR3 reads CASSWDRGGNTEAFF.

This clone was detected many times. Read sequence stops 3 residues before the CDR3 end, and the germline J gene provides the missing end. The chain couples TRBV5-1 to TRBJ2-1; 12 bases line up with TRBD1. J gave up 5 bases and V 4 bases, and 7 bases lay outside the gene matches. The CDR3 runs 16 residues. Germline CDR1 and CDR2: SGHRS and YFSETQ. The CDR3 sequence is CASSVGQGAFNNEQFF. The CDR3 DNA, read in part, is TGCGCCAGCAGCGTGGGACAGGGGGCCTTTAACAATGAG.